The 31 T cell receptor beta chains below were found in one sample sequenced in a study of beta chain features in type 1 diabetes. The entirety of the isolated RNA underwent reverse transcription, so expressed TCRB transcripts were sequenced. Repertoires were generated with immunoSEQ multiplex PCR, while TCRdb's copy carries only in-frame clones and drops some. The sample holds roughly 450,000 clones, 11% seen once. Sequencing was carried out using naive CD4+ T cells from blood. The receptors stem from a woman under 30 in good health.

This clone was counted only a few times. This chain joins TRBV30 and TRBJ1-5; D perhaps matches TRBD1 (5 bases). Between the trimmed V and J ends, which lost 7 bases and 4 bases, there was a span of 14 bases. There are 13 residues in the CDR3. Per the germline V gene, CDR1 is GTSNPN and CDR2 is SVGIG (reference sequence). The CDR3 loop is CASTGGGNQPQHF. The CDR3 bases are TGTGCCTCCACGGGCGGGGGGAATCAGCCCCAGCATTTT.

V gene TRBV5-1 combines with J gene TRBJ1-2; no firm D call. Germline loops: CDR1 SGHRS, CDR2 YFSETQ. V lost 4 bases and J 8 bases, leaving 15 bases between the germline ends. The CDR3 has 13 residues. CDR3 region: CASSPDKRRGYTF. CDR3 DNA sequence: TGCGCCAGCAGCCCCGACAAACGGCGGGGCTACACCTTC.

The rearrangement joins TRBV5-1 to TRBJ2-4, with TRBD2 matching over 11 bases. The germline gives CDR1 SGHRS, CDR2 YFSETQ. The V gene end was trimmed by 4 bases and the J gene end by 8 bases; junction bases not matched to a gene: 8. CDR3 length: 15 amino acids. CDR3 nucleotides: TGCGCCAGCAGCCCTAGCGGGAGGCCCCGGGACATTCAGTACTTC. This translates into CASSPSGRPRDIQYF.

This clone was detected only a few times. CDR3 in amino acids: CASSVGQGMDTQYF. Here the CDR3 DNA reads TGTGCCAGCAGCGTAGGGCAGGGGATGGATACGCAGTATTTT. J is TRBJ2-3 and V is TRBV9; perhaps TRBD1 as D (6 bases). V dropped 0 bases and J dropped 6 bases, with 11 bases sitting between them. CDR1 is SGDLS, CDR2 YYNGEE, per germline. The CDR3 sequence is 14 residues long.

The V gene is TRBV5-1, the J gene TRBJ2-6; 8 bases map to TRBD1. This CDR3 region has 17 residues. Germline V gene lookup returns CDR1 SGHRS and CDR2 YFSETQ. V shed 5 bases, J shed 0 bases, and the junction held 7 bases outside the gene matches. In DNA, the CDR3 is TGCGCCAGCAGTCATGACAGGGGCCTCTCTGGGGCCAACGTCCTGACTTTC. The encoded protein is CASSHDRGLSGANVLTF.

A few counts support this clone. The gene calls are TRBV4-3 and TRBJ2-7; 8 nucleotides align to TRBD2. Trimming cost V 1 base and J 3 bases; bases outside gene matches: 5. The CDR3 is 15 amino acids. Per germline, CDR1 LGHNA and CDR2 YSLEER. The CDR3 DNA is TGCGCCAGCAGCCAAGGCGTAGCGGGGAGCTACGAGCAGTACTTC. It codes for CASSQGVAGSYEQYF.

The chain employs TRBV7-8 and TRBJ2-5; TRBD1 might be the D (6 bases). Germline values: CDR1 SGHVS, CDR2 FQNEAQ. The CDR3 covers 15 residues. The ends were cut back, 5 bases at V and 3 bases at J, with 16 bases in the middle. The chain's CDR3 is CASSTYTGSEETQYF. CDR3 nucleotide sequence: TGTGCCAGCAGCACCTACACAGGGTCCGAAGAGACCCAGTACTTC.

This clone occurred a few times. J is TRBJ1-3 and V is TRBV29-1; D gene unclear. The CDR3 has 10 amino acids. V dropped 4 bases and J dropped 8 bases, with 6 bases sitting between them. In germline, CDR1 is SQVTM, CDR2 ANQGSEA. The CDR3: CSVVWDTIYF. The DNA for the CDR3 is TGCAGCGTTGTTTGGGACACCATATATTTT. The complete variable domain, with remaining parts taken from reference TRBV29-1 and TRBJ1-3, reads SAVISQKPSRDICQRGTSLTIQCQVDSQVTMMFWYRQQPGQSLTLIATANQGSEATYESGFVIDKFPISRPNLTFSTLTVSNMSPEDSSIYLCSVVWDTIYFGEGSWLTVV.

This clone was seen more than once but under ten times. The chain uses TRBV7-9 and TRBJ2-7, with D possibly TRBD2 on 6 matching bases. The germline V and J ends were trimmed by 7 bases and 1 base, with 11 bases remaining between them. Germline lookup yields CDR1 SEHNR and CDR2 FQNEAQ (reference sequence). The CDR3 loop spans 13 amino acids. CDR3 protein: CASKLSGSYEQYV. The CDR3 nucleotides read TGTGCCAGCAAACTTAGCGGATCCTACGAGCAGTACGTC.

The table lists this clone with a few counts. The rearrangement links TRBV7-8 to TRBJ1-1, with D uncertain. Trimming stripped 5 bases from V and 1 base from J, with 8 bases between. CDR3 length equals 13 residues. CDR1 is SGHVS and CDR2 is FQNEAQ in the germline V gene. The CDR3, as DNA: TGTGCCAGCAGCCACACAGAGAACACTGAAGCTTTCTTT. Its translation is CASSHTENTEAFF.

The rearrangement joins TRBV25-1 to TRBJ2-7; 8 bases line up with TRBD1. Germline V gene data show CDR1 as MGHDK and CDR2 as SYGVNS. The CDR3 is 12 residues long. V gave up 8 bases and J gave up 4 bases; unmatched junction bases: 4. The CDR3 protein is CASPGQVYEQYV. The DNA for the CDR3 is TGTGCCAGCCCGGGACAGGTTTACGAGCAGTACGTC.

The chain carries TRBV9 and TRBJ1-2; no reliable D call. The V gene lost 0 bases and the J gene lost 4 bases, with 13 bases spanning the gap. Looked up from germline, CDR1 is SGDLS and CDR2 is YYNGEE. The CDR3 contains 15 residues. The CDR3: CASSVVSGISYGYTF. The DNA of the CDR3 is TGTGCCAGCAGCGTAGTATCTGGGATCAGCTATGGCTACACCTTC.

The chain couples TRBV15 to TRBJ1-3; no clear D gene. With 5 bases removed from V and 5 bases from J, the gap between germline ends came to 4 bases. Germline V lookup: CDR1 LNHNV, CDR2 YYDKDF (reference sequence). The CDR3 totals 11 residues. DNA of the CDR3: TGTGCCACCAGCGTGCGAAACACCATATATTTT. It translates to CATSVRNTIYF.

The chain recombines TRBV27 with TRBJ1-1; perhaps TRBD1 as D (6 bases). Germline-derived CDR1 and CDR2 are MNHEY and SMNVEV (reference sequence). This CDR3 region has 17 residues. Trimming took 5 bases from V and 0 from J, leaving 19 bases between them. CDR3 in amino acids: CASSLQGGWGMNTEAFF. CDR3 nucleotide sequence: TGTGCCAGCAGTCTACAAGGGGGATGGGGGATGAACACTGAAGCTTTCTTT.

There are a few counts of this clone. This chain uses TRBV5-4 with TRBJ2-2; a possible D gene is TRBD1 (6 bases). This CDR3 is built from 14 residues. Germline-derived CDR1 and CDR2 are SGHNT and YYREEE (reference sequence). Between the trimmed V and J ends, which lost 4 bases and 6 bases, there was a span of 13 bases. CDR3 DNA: TGTGCCAGCAGCCTCCAGGGGTTCGCCGGGGAGCTGTTTTTT. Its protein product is CASSLQGFAGELFF.

In nucleotides, the CDR3 is TGTGCCAGCTCAAGACAGGGGGAAGCTTTCTTT. Its protein is CASSRQGEAFF. The chain recombines TRBV18 with TRBJ1-1; 8 positions agree with TRBD1. The CDR3 contains 11 residues. CDR1 and CDR2 from the germline V gene are KGHSH and LQKENI. J gave up 8 bases and V 5 bases, and 1 base lay outside the gene matches.

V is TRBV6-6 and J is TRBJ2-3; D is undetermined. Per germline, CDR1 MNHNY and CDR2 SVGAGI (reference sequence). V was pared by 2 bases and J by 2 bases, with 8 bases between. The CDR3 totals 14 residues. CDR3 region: CASSYAGYTDTQYF. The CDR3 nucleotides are TGTGCCAGCAGTTACGCTGGCTACACAGATACGCAGTATTTT.

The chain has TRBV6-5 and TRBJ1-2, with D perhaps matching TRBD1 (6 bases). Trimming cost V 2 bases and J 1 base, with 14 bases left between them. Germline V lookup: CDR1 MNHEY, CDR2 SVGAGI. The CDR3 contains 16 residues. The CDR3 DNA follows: TGTGCCAGCAGTTACGATCACAGGGCCAATAACTATGGCTACACCTTC. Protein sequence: CASSYDHRANNYGYTF.

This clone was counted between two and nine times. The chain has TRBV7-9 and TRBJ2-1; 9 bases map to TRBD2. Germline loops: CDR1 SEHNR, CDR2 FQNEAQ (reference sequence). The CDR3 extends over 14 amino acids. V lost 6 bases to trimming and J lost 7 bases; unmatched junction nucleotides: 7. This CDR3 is CASSKTSGLNEQFF. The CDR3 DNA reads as TGTGCCAGCAGTAAGACTAGCGGACTTAATGAGCAGTTCTTC.

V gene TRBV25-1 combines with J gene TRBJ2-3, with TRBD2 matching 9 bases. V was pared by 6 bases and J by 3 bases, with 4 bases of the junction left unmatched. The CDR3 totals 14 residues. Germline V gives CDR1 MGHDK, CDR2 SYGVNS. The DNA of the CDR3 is TGTGCCAGCAGCGCGACTAGCGGTACAGATACGCAGTATTTT. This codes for CASSATSGTDTQYF.

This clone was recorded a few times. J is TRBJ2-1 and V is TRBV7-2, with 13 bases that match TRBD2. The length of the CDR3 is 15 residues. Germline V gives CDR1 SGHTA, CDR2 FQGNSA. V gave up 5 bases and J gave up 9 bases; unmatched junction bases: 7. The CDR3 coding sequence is TGTGCCAGCAGCAGGACTAGCGGGAGATTTGGTGAGCAGTTCTTC. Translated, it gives CASSRTSGRFGEQFF.

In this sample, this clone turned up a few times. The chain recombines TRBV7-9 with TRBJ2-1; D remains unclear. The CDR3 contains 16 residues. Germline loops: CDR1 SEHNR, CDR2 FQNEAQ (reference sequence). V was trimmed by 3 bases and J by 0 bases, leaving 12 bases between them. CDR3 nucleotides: TGTGCCAGCAGCTTCCGTGGTGTAAGCTCCTACAATGAGCAGTTCTTC. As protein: CASSFRGVSSYNEQFF.

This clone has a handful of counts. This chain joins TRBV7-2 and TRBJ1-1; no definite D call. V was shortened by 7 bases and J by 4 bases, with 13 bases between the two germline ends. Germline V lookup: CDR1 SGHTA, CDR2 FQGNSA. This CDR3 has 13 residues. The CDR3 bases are TGTGCCAGCAATGTCTACATTGGCACTGAAGCTTTCTTT. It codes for CASNVYIGTEAFF.

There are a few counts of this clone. This CDR3 is CASSPFQGGSTDTQYF. The CDR3 DNA follows: TGTGCCAGCAGTCCTTTTCAGGGGGGCAGCACAGATACGCAGTATTTT. This sequence joins TRBV11-2 and TRBJ2-3; TRBD1 is a possible D gene (7 bases). This CDR3 has 16 residues. Between the trimmed V and J ends, which lost 6 bases and 0 bases, there was a span of 16 bases. Germline CDR1 and CDR2: SGHAT and FQNNGV.

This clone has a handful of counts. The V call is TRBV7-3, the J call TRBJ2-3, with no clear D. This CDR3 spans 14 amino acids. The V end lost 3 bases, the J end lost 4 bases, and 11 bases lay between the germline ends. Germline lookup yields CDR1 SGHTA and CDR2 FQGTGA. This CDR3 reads CASSFSRTSDTQYF. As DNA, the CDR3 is TGTGCCAGCAGCTTCTCCAGAACCTCAGATACGCAGTATTTT.

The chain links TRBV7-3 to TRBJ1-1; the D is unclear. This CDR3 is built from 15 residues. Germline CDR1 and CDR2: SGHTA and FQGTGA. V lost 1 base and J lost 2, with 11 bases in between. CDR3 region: CASSLRSGGNTEAFF. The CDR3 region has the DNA TGTGCCAGCAGCTTAAGGTCAGGAGGTAACACTGAAGCTTTCTTT.

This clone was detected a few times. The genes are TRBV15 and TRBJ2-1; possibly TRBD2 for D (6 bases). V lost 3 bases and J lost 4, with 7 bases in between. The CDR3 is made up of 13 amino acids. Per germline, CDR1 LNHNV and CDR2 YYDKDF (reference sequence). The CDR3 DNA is TGTGCCACCAGCAGCGGGGGTTACAATGAGCAGTTCTTC. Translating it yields CATSSGGYNEQFF.

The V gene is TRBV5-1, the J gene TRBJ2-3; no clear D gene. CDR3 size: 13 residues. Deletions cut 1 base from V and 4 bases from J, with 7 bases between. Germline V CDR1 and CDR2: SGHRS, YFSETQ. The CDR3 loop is CASSLRVADTQYF. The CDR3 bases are TGCGCCAGCAGCTTGAGGGTGGCAGATACGCAGTATTTT.

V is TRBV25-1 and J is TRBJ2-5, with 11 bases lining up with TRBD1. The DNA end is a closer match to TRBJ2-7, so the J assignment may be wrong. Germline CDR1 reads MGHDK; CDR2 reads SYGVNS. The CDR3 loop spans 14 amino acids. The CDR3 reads CASSDWTGGHEQYF. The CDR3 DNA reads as TGTGCCAGCAGTGATTGGACAGGGGGCCACGAGCAGTACTTC.

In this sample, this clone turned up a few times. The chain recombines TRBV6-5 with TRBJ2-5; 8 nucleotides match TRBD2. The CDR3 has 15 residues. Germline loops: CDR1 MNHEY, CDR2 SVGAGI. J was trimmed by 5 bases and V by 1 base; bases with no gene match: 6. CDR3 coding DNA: TGTGCCAGCAGTTACTTTGGGACTAGTCGCGAGACCCAGTACTTC. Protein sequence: CASSYFGTSRETQYF.

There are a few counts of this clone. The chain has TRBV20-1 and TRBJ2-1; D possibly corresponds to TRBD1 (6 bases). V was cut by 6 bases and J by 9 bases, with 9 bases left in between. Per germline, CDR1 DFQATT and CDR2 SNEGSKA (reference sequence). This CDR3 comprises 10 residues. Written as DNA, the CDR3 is TGCAGTGCCAAGGGGGTTGAGCAGTTCTTC. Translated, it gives CSAKGVEQFF.